This T cell receptor beta chain emerged from a study of shared clonotypes between healthy human individuals. Across the study: CD4 naive cells filled three plates per donor, CD4 memory three, CD8 naive two and CD8 memory one.

Per the germline V gene, CDR1 is DFQATT and CDR2 is SNEGSKA (reference sequence). This CDR3 contains 11 residues. The V end lost 2 bases, the J end lost 8 bases, and 7 bases lay between the germline ends. As regards this clone: Antigen: not known.

It was into CD45RA+ naive and CD45RA-negative memory subsets that the CD4+ cells were split. In the sorted-subset replicate PCRs, 150 to 200 ng DNA, around 30,000 T cell genomes, was used. The protocol was immunoSEQ multiplex PCR, while the TCRdb copy is restricted to in-frame clones and leaves out a portion. The data contain 2,500,000 or so clones, approximately 90% of them singletons. Overall study findings and caveats: What limited the represented genetic and exposure-history diversity was the small number of donors.

Material: naive CD4+ T cells from PBMCs. Subset here: CD45RA+ positively selected. This TCR came from a man aged 18 to 30 in good health. Some clones in this sample may be carry-over from other donors' samples. This chain joins TRBV20-1 and TRBJ2-1; D is unclear. CDR3 DNA sequence: TGCAGTGCTAGACTTTGGGATGAGCAGTTCTTC. Amino acid sequence: CSARLWDEQFF.